These 32 T cell receptor beta chains share one sample of origin, sequenced in a study of HIV-infected patients and healthy controls. MiXCR, applied by TCRdb to the 5' RACE reads, yields one record per CDR3 protein. The table lists 19,000 or so distinct CDR3 sequences, around 20% of them singletons. The specimen was CD8+ T cells from blood. These TCRs come from a human donor in good health.

This clonotype was detected many times. The chain recombines TRBV10-2 with TRBJ2-5; 8 bases map to TRBD2. CDR3 length: 17 residues. V gave up 0 bases and J gave up 7 bases; unmatched junction bases: 13. Germline CDR1 WSHSY, CDR2 SAAADI. The CDR3 DNA sequence: TGCGCCAGCAGTGAGTCGTATGTGGAGCGGGAGAGGGGGACCCAGTACTTC. As protein: CASSESYVERERGTQYF.

The V and J genes are TRBV7-6 and TRBJ2-3; no firm D call. The CDR3 length is 12 residues. Trimming pared 2 bases from V and 5 bases from J, leaving 5 bases between. Germline V gene data show CDR1 as SGHVS and CDR2 as FNYEAQ. CDR3 amino acids: CASSLIGDTQYF. The CDR3 DNA reads as TGTGCCAGCAGCTTAATAGGAGATACGCAGTATTTT.

This clonotype has at least ten counts. In nucleotides, the CDR3 is TGTGCCAGCAGCCAAGAGGAAGGCTCTGGGGCCAACGTCCTGACTTTC. It codes for CASSQEEGSGANVLTF. The chain has TRBV4-2 and TRBJ2-6; unclear D gene. CDR3 length: 16 amino acids. The V end was cut by 0 bases, the J end by 0 bases, with 6 bases between. Germline V lookup: CDR1 LGHNA, CDR2 YNFKEQ.

This clonotype was observed many times. The V and J genes are TRBV20-1 and TRBJ1-1; the D is unclear. The CDR3 has 12 amino acids. The germline V gene has CDR1 DFQATT and CDR2 SNEGSKA (reference sequence). V lost 5 bases to trimming and J lost 2 bases, with 9 bases between them. The CDR3 spells CSAEDANTEAFF. CDR3 nucleotides: TGCAGTGCTGAGGACGCAAACACTGAAGCTTTCTTT.

The gene calls are TRBV11-2 and TRBJ1-1; 7 bases fit TRBD1. Germline V gene sequence: CDR1 SGHAT, CDR2 FQNNGV. This CDR3 comprises 14 residues. Trimming took 4 bases from V and 4 from J; bases not matched to a gene: 6. The CDR3 protein is CASSSDRAGTEAFF. CDR3 nucleotides: TGTGCCAGCAGCTCAGACAGGGCCGGCACTGAAGCTTTCTTT.

The chain uses TRBV3-1 and TRBJ1-4, with 9 nucleotides matching TRBD1. The CDR3 totals 16 residues. Germline assignment: CDR1 LGHDT and CDR2 YNNKEL (reference sequence). With V trimmed by 0 bases and J by 8 bases, 7 bases remained unmatched. The CDR3 here is CASSQETGTGSEKLFF. CDR3 coding DNA: TGTGCCAGCAGCCAAGAAACCGGGACAGGGAGCGAAAAACTGTTTTTT.

The rearrangement uses TRBV7-9 and TRBJ1-5; D unresolved. V gave up 4 bases and J gave up 5 bases, with 6 bases separating them. Per germline, CDR1 SEHNR and CDR2 FQNEAQ (reference sequence). CDR3 length: 12 amino acids. For the CDR3, the DNA is TGTGCCAGCAGCTCCGGGGATCAGCCCCAGCATTTT. Encoded protein: CASSSGDQPQHF.

The chain combines TRBV7-3 with TRBJ1-1; TRBD1 matches at 7 bases. The CDR3 has 16 residues. In germline, CDR1 is SGHTA, CDR2 FQGTGA. V shed 5 bases, J shed 3 bases, and the junction held 12 bases outside the gene matches. CDR3 in amino acids: CASSHMRRGRHTEAFF. The CDR3 coding sequence is TGTGCCAGCAGCCACATGAGGAGGGGGCGCCACACTGAAGCTTTCTTT.

The chain couples TRBV12-3 or TRBV12-4 to TRBJ1-5; 10 nucleotides align to TRBD1. Trimming at V came to 7 bases and at J to 3 bases, leaving 3 bases not matched to a gene. The CDR3 loop spans 14 amino acids. Here the CDR3 DNA reads TGTGCCAGCACCGACAGGGGGCCCAATCAGCCCCAGCATTTT. As protein: CASTDRGPNQPQHF.

In this sample, this clonotype turned up many times. This chain connects TRBV11-2 to TRBJ2-1, with D possibly being TRBD1 (6 bases). Trimming shortened V by 5 bases and J by 4 bases, and 15 bases separated the two germline ends. The CDR3 loop spans 15 amino acids. Germline CDR1 reads SGHAT; CDR2 reads FQNNGV. DNA for the CDR3: TGTGCCAGCAGCCGGAATCAGGGGTATTACAATGAGCAGTTCTTC. Encoded protein: CASSRNQGYYNEQFF.

The table lists this clonotype with many counts. The chain has TRBV7-9 and TRBJ2-7; possibly TRBD1 or TRBD2 for D (5 bases each). Looked up from germline, CDR1 is SEHNR and CDR2 is FQNEAQ (reference sequence). Trimming took 3 bases from V and 3 from J, leaving 9 bases between them. The CDR3 is made up of 13 amino acids. The CDR3 loop reads CASSLGVFYEQYF. The CDR3 DNA is TGTGCCAGCAGCTTGGGGGTATTCTACGAGCAGTACTTC.

The chain employs TRBV7-9 and TRBJ1-1; D unresolved. The CDR3 runs to 12 residues. Germline V gives CDR1 SEHNR, CDR2 FQNEAQ (reference sequence). V gave up 2 bases and J gave up 0 bases, with 1 base separating them. The CDR3 region is CASSLLNTEAFF. The DNA for the CDR3 is TGTGCCAGCAGCTTACTGAACACTGAAGCTTTCTTT.

The chain joins TRBV11-2 to TRBJ2-3; TRBD1 or TRBD2 may be the D gene (5 bases each). The CDR3 runs to 16 residues. Germline lookup yields CDR1 SGHAT and CDR2 FQNNGV. Trimming shortened V by 6 bases and J by 0 bases, and 16 bases separated the two germline ends. CDR3 coding DNA: TGTGCCAGCAGTCGGTTGGGGGAATTTAGCACAGATACGCAGTATTTT. This sequence encodes CASSRLGEFSTDTQYF.

This clonotype has a count of ten or more. V usage is TRBV7-9 and J usage is TRBJ2-7; 10 bases match TRBD1. V lost 6 bases, J lost 6 bases, and 8 bases stayed unmatched. The CDR3 is 14 residues long. Per the germline V gene, CDR1 is SEHNR and CDR2 is FQNEAQ (reference sequence). The CDR3 nucleotides read TGTGCCAGCAGGCTCCGGGACAGGGGAGGCGAGCAGTACTTC. Translating gives CASRLRDRGGEQYF.

At least ten counts were recorded for this clonotype. This chain uses TRBV19 with TRBJ1-2; D not certain. CDR3 length: 11 residues. V was trimmed by 3 bases and J by 8 bases, leaving 7 bases between them. Germline lookup yields CDR1 LNHDA and CDR2 SQIVND (reference sequence). The CDR3 DNA follows: TGTGCCAGTAGTATTTCCAGAGGCTACACCTTC. Translating gives CASSISRGYTF. Together with reference TRBV19 and TRBJ1-2, the CDR3 gives the full variable domain: DGGITQSPKYLFRKEGQNVTLSCEQNLNHDAMYWYRQDPGQGLRLIYYSQIVNDFQKGDIAEGYSVSREKKESFPLTVTSAQKNPTAFYLCASSISRGYTFGSGTRLTVV.

This clonotype was counted at least ten times. This chain connects TRBV12-3 or TRBV12-4 to TRBJ2-1, with 8 positions matching TRBD2. The CDR3 covers 16 residues. The ends lost 8 bases at V and 3 bases at J; junction bases unmatched: 12. The CDR3 is CASGPRGGEYYNEQFF. The DNA for the CDR3 is TGTGCCAGCGGACCTCGGGGGGGAGAGTACTACAATGAGCAGTTCTTC.

At least ten counts were recorded for this clonotype. The CDR3 DNA follows: TGTGCCAGCAGTACCTCACTAGCGGGAAACACAGATACGCAGTATTTT. It encodes CASSTSLAGNTDTQYF. This chain connects TRBV7-2 to TRBJ2-3; 10 bases map to TRBD2. The CDR3 is 16 residues long. With 6 bases clipped from V and 2 bases from J, the junction kept 8 bases outside the gene matches. Germline V gene sequence: CDR1 SGHTA, CDR2 FQGNSA.

In its sample, this clonotype was seen a few times. The chain combines TRBV25-1 with TRBJ1-1; D call uncertain. Germline loops: CDR1 MGHDK, CDR2 SYGVNS. V shed 6 bases and J shed 1 base, with 15 bases lying between them. The CDR3 extends over 15 amino acids. CDR3 bases: TGTGCCAGCAGCGCGATGAGGGAAAAGAACACTGAAGCTTTCTTT. Translation gives CASSAMREKNTEAFF.

By its share, this clonotype is medium-sized. This sequence joins TRBV6-1 and TRBJ2-5; D is possibly TRBD2 (5 bases). This CDR3 is 12 amino acids long. The germline CDR1 and CDR2 sequences are MNHNS and SASEGT. Trimming left V 2 bases short and J 5 bases short, with 6 bases between. The CDR3 DNA is TGTGCCAGCAGTGAAATAGCGGAGACCCAGTACTTC. This gives the protein CASSEIAETQYF.

This clonotype has a handful of counts. V usage is TRBV27 and J usage is TRBJ2-1, with 8 nucleotides matching TRBD2. V lost 2 bases and J lost 6; bases outside the gene matches: 6. This CDR3 region has 15 residues. CDR1 MNHEY and CDR2 SMNVEV come from the germline V gene (reference sequence). CDR3 nucleotide sequence: TGTGCCAGCAGTTTAATACTAGCGGAGGGCAATGAGCAGTTCTTC. It codes for CASSLILAEGNEQFF.

This clonotype was recorded at least ten times. Written as DNA, the CDR3 is TGCAGTGCTAGAGATGCGGGGGGCTCCTACGAGCAGTACTTC. This encodes CSARDAGGSYEQYF. The V gene is TRBV20-1, the J gene TRBJ2-7, with 8 bases that match TRBD2. CDR3 length equals 14 residues. Germline values: CDR1 DFQATT, CDR2 SNEGSKA (reference sequence). The V segment lost 0 bases and the J segment 0 bases; nucleotides outside the gene matches: 1.

This clonotype was picked up many times. This sequence joins TRBV7-2 and TRBJ2-2; 9 nucleotides match TRBD2. Germline-derived CDR1 and CDR2 are SGHTA and FQGNSA. Trimming took 1 base from V and 7 from J; bases not matched to a gene: 4. CDR3 length: 15 residues. The CDR3 DNA reads TGTGCCAGCAGCTTAGACGCTAGCGGGAACGGGGAGCTGTTTTTT. Amino acid sequence: CASSLDASGNGELFF.

The chain joins TRBV7-2 to TRBJ2-3; 7 bases map to TRBD1. CDR1 is SGHTA and CDR2 is FQGNSA in the germline V gene. The CDR3 runs to 15 residues. V lost 5 bases to trimming and J lost 2 bases; unmatched junction nucleotides: 7. CDR3 protein: CASSTGASTTDTQYF. The CDR3 DNA follows: TGTGCCAGCAGCACAGGGGCTAGTACCACAGATACGCAGTATTTT.

The sample holds a few counts of this clonotype. This chain links TRBV29-1 with TRBJ2-2; 8 bases line up with TRBD1. CDR1 and CDR2 (germline): SQVTM, ANQGSEA. The CDR3 is 13 residues long. The CDR3 DNA sequence: TGCAGTACAACAGGGGGTGATACCGGGGAGCTGTTTTTT. As protein: CSTTGGDTGELFF.

This clonotype was observed a few times. V usage is TRBV29-1 and J usage is TRBJ1-5, with D hard to call. Germline V gene data show CDR1 as SQVTM and CDR2 as ANQGSEA. V was shortened by 4 bases and J by 5 bases, with 12 bases between the two germline ends. The CDR3 runs to 13 residues. CDR3 nucleotide sequence: TGCAGCGTTGGTGACGGGAGCTATCAGCCCCAGCATTTT. Its protein product is CSVGDGSYQPQHF.

The chain combines TRBV27 with TRBJ1-5; D is ambiguous. In germline, CDR1 is MNHEY, CDR2 SMNVEV (reference sequence). Trimming removed 5 bases at V and 0 bases at J, with 11 bases between. The CDR3 sequence is 15 residues long. The CDR3 protein is CASSRSSYSNQPQHF. CDR3 coding DNA: TGTGCCAGCAGTCGTAGTAGTTATAGCAATCAGCCCCAGCATTTT.

This clonotype occurred a few times. The chain joins TRBV7-9 to TRBJ2-7; TRBD2 agrees at 8 bases. CDR1 is SEHNR and CDR2 is FQNEAQ in the germline V gene (reference sequence). Germline trimming cut 5 bases from V and 3 bases from J; bases unmatched to any gene: 3. This CDR3 is 13 amino acids long. The CDR3: CASSAAGDYEQYF. CDR3 nucleotide sequence: TGTGCCAGCAGCGCAGCGGGGGACTACGAGCAGTACTTC.

This clonotype came up a few times. The CDR3 nucleotides read TGTGCCAGCAGTCGAGGCCGCCGGAACACTGAAGCTTTCTTT. It codes for CASSRGRRNTEAFF. V is TRBV13 and J is TRBJ1-1; D gene unclear. The CDR3 covers 14 residues. Germline lookup yields CDR1 PRHDT and CDR2 FYEKMQ (reference sequence). V was cut by 6 bases and J by 1 base, with 12 bases left in between. Combining the CDR3 with reference TRBV13 and TRBJ1-1 gives the whole variable domain AAGVIQSPRHLIKEKRETATLKCYPIPRHDTVYWYQQGPGQDPQFLISFYEKMQSDKGSIPDRFSAQQFSDYHSELNMSSLELGDSALYFCASSRGRRNTEAFFGQGTRLTVV.

The CDR3 DNA sequence: TGTGCCAGCAGTTTAACCAACAATGAGCAGTTCTTC. Its protein product is CASSLTNNEQFF. This chain links TRBV28 with TRBJ2-1, with D unresolved. V was clipped by 2 bases and J by 5 bases, with 4 bases between them. The germline gives CDR1 MDHEN, CDR2 SYDVKM. This CDR3 has 12 amino acids.

This clonotype showed up just a few times. The genes are TRBV5-6 and TRBJ1-1; no reliable D call. The CDR3 spans 14 residues. Trimming removed 0 bases from V and 0 bases from J, with 6 bases in between. The germline gives CDR1 SGHDT, CDR2 YYEEEE. CDR3 DNA sequence: TGTGCCAGCAGCTTGGAACAGCTGAACACTGAAGCTTTCTTT. Protein sequence: CASSLEQLNTEAFF.

A note on this clonotype: With a much larger clone just one base away, this may be a read error. The rearrangement uses TRBV12-3 or TRBV12-4 and TRBJ2-5, with no clear D. CDR3 length equals 11 residues. V lost 3 bases and J lost 4, with 3 bases in between. CDR3 coding DNA: TGTGCCAGCAGTTTCGGAGAGACCCAGTACTTC. Its protein product is CASSFGETQYF.

The gene calls are TRBV27 and TRBJ1-1, with D possibly being TRBD1 (5 bases). The V end lost 5 bases, the J end lost 0 bases, and 7 bases lay between the germline ends. The CDR3 has 13 residues. The germline V gene encodes CDR1 MNHEY and CDR2 SMNVEV (reference sequence). Written as DNA, the CDR3 is TGTGCCAGCAGTATGACAGTGAACACTGAAGCTTTCTTT. Amino acids: CASSMTVNTEAFF.